What follows is one T cell receptor (beta chain) and its context. These data are taken from a study of blood T cell repertoires in COVID-19. Study-wide background: Sample material is recorded as cDNA or gDNA derived from T cells, B-cell-depleted T cells, or PBMCs.

Germline V gene data show CDR1 as DFQATT and CDR2 as SNEGSKA (reference sequence). The CDR3 totals 11 residues. In the original processing: Estimated nucleated cell counts came from reference gene primer amplification. This table comes from immunoSEQ multiplex PCR, and its TCRdb copy is limited to in-frame clones, with some not included. D and trimming were read from the DNA, whereas the V and J calls and clone size are those reported in that table. This table has hundreds of thousands of clones, about nine tenths appearing once. Sequences were obtained from peripheral blood. The gene calls are TRBV20-1 and TRBJ2-1; maybe TRBD2 (5 bases). This TCR was sampled from a woman younger than 45 who had recovered from COVID-19. CDR3 protein: CRGLSYNEQFF. For the CDR3, the DNA is TGCCGGGGTTTGTCCTACAATGAGCAGTTCTTC.